This T cell receptor beta chain emerged from a study of blood T cell repertoires in COVID-19. Per the original data handling: Reference gene primers were amplified, and this amplification served to estimate nucleated cell counts. Data came from immunoSEQ multiplex PCR; TCRdb stores just in-frame clones and leaves some out. V, J and clone size are those of that table, while D and trimming were read from the DNA. The sample lists under 200,000 clones; around 85% were seen once. This CDR3 comprises 15 residues. V was shortened by 2 bases and J by 6 bases, with 17 bases between the two germline ends. Germline V gene lookup returns CDR1 SGHDN and CDR2 FVKESK. A few counts support this clone.

Sequenced material: peripheral blood. V is TRBV14 and J is TRBJ2-7; D is uncertain. This sequence originates from a man between 60 and 75 years old who had recovered from COVID-19. CDR3 in amino acids: CASSQFITVTAEQYF. In DNA, the CDR3 is TGTGCCAGCAGCCAATTTATCACGGTGACTGCCGAGCAGTACTTC.